The 25 T cell receptor beta chains listed next were all sequenced from one sample in a study of blood T cell repertoires in COVID-19. Data came from immunoSEQ multiplex PCR; TCRdb stores just in-frame clones and leaves some out. The data contain 180,000 or so clones, around 88% of them singletons. The source material was PBMCs or T cells enriched from blood (not recorded which). All receptors come from a man between 40 and 49 years old with acute COVID-19.

V and J are TRBV19 and TRBJ1-5; TRBD1 is a possible D gene (5 bases). The CDR3 has 15 amino acids. The ends were cut back, 7 bases at V and 2 bases at J, with 15 bases in the middle. Germline V gene sequence: CDR1 LNHDA, CDR2 SQIVND (reference sequence). The CDR3 bases are TGTGCCAGTAAGGGAACAGGAAAGGGCAATCAGCCCCAGCATTTT. This translates into CASKGTGKGNQPQHF.

The chain links TRBV2 to TRBJ1-2; 10 bases line up with TRBD1. The CDR3 has 15 amino acids. V gave up 6 bases and J gave up 4 bases; unmatched junction bases: 8. CDR1 is SNHLY, CDR2 FYNNEI, per germline. The CDR3 spells CASSVRQGASYGYTF. The CDR3 bases are TGTGCCAGCAGCGTAAGACAGGGGGCGTCCTATGGCTACACCTTC. The variable domain in full, completed from reference TRBV2 and TRBJ1-2, reads EPEVTQTPSHQVTQMGQEVILRCVPISNHLYFYWYRQILGQKVEFLVSFYNNEISEKSEIFDDQFSVERPDGSNFTLKIRSTKLEDSAMYFCASSVRQGASYGYTFGSGTRLTVV.

V is TRBV30 and J is TRBJ1-2, with D maybe TRBD1 (5 bases). The V end was cut by 5 bases, the J end by 1 base, with 11 bases between. The CDR3 extends over 13 amino acids. Per germline, CDR1 GTSNPN and CDR2 SVGIG (reference sequence). The CDR3 loop reads CAWQQAFNYGYTF. The CDR3 nucleotides are TGTGCCTGGCAACAGGCTTTTAACTATGGCTACACCTTC. The whole variable domain, remainder taken from reference TRBV30 and TRBJ1-2, is SQTIHQWPATLVQPVGSPLSLECTVEGTSNPNLYWYRQAAGRGLQLLFYSVGIGQISSEVPQNLSASRPQDRQFILSSKKLLLSDSGFYLCAWQQAFNYGYTFGSGTRLTVV.

This clone was seen just once. The genes are TRBV7-3 and TRBJ1-2, with D unresolved. Germline CDR1 and CDR2: SGHTA and FQGTGA. Trimming removed 2 bases at V and 4 bases at J, with 11 bases between. This CDR3 has 14 residues. The CDR3 is CASSLDPSGYGYTF. The CDR3, as DNA: TGTGCCAGCAGCTTAGATCCCTCAGGCTATGGCTACACCTTC.

The rearrangement links TRBV4-3 to TRBJ1-3, with D possibly matching TRBD1 (6 bases). This CDR3 is 14 amino acids long. Germline V gene lookup returns CDR1 LGHNA and CDR2 YSLEER. V lost 3 bases and J 8 bases, leaving 14 bases between the germline ends. As DNA, the CDR3 is TGCGCCAGCAGCCAGGAACAGGGAGTCGACACCATATATTTT. Translated, it gives CASSQEQGVDTIYF.

The gene calls are TRBV9 and TRBJ2-7; 8 positions agree with TRBD2. The germline V gene has CDR1 SGDLS and CDR2 YYNGEE. The V gene end was trimmed by 4 bases and the J gene end by 5 bases; junction bases not matched to a gene: 11. The CDR3 is made up of 15 amino acids. The CDR3 DNA is TGTGCCAGCAGCCCCAGCGGGAGCCAACCCCACGAGCAGTACTTC. Translating it yields CASSPSGSQPHEQYF.

V is TRBV12-2 and J is TRBJ2-7; TRBD1, the table's D call, was not compared with the DNA. TRBV12-2 corresponds to a pseudogene. CDR3 length equals 16 residues. The CDR3 nucleotides are TGTGCAAGTCGCCCGAACCCGCGACAGGGATCCTACGAGCAGTACTTC. Translated: CASRPNPRQGSYEQYF.

This clone was observed once. The chain combines TRBV6-5 with TRBJ1-1; tentatively, D is TRBD1 (5 bases). Per the germline V gene, CDR1 is MNHEY and CDR2 is SVGAGI. CDR3 size: 15 residues. The V end lost 2 bases, the J end lost 2 bases, and 12 bases lay between the germline ends. The CDR3 coding sequence is TGTGCCAGCAGTTACGCAGGGATATTTAACACTGAAGCTTTCTTT. This codes for CASSYAGIFNTEAFF.

V and J are TRBV29-1 and TRBJ2-1; maybe TRBD2 (5 bases). With 7 bases removed from V and 4 bases from J, the gap between germline ends came to 17 bases. The germline CDR1 and CDR2 sequences are SQVTM and ANQGSEA. The CDR3 contains 14 residues. For the CDR3, the DNA is TGCAGCGGGACCTCACTAGTATGGTACAATGAGCAGTTCTTC. It codes for CSGTSLVWYNEQFF.

Only one count was recorded for this clone. The rearrangement joins TRBV7-9 to TRBJ2-1; D remains unclear. The CDR3 consists of 11 residues. Germline loops: CDR1 SEHNR, CDR2 FQNEAQ (reference sequence). The V gene lost 2 bases and the J gene lost 8 bases, with 4 bases spanning the gap. For the CDR3, the DNA is TGTGCCAGCAGCTTAATAGATGAGCAGTTCTTC. Protein product: CASSLIDEQFF.

The J gene is TRBJ2-7, the V gene TRBV3-1 (or the pseudogene TRBV3-2); 8 nucleotides match TRBD1. This CDR3 is 14 amino acids long. CDR1 is LGHDT and CDR2 is YNNKEL in the germline V gene (reference sequence). V gave up 4 bases and J gave up 7 bases; unmatched junction bases: 9. As DNA, the CDR3 is TGTGCCAGCAGCCTGACAGGGGAGGCGGGAGAGCAGTACTTC. Its protein product is CASSLTGEAGEQYF.

This rearrangement joins TRBV29-1 to TRBJ1-1; the match to TRBD1 covers 7 bases. The trim removed 5 bases at V and 0 bases at J, leaving 6 bases unmatched. Germline CDR1 reads SQVTM; CDR2 reads ANQGSEA. The CDR3 length is 14 residues. The CDR3 spells CSVTTGNMNTEAFF. As DNA, the CDR3 is TGCAGCGTTACGACAGGGAACATGAACACTGAAGCTTTCTTT. The complete variable domain, with remaining parts taken from reference TRBV29-1 and TRBJ1-1, reads SAVISQKPSRDICQRGTSLTIQCQVDSQVTMMFWYRQQPGQSLTLIATANQGSEATYESGFVIDKFPISRPNLTFSTLTVSNMSPEDSSIYLCSVTTGNMNTEAFFGQGTRLTVV.

The J gene is TRBJ2-5, the V gene TRBV10-2; 10 bases match TRBD2. Germline CDR1 is WSHSY and CDR2 is SAAADI. Trimming cost V 6 bases and J 5 bases; bases outside gene matches: 9. The CDR3 is 15 residues long. CDR3 amino acids: CASSPGTSVGETQYF. CDR3 in DNA: TGCGCCAGCAGCCCCGGGACTAGCGTCGGGGAGACCCAGTACTTC.

This clone was observed once. This rearrangement joins TRBV2 to TRBJ2-5; unclear D gene. The CDR3 runs to 11 residues. Trimming cost V 5 bases and J 5 bases, with 6 bases left between them. From germline, CDR1 is SNHLY and CDR2 FYNNEI. The CDR3 is CASSPSETQYF. The CDR3 DNA is TGTGCCAGCAGTCCTTCGGAGACCCAGTACTTC. The variable domain in full, with the rest retrieved from reference TRBV2 and TRBJ2-5, is EPEVTQTPSHQVTQMGQEVILRCVPISNHLYFYWYRQILGQKVEFLVSFYNNEISEKSEIFDDQFSVERPDGSNFTLKIRSTKLEDSAMYFCASSPSETQYFGPGTRLLVL.

The rearrangement uses TRBV29-1 and TRBJ2-1; the match to TRBD2 covers 8 bases. Germline CDR1 SQVTM, CDR2 ANQGSEA. The CDR3 extends over 11 amino acids. Trimming took 3 bases from V and 12 from J; bases not matched to a gene: 4. Here the CDR3 reads CSVDPSGRQFF. For the CDR3, the DNA is TGCAGCGTTGACCCGAGCGGGAGGCAGTTCTTC.

The chain carries TRBV7-3 and TRBJ2-6; 9 bases agree with TRBD2. The CDR3 has 17 amino acids. Germline V gene sequence: CDR1 SGHTA, CDR2 FQGTGA. J gave up 0 bases and V 2 bases, and 2 bases lay outside the gene matches. The CDR3, as DNA: TGTGCCAGCAGCTTAGCGGGAGGGACCTCTGGGGCCAACGTCCTGACTTTC. Translated: CASSLAGGTSGANVLTF.

The chain joins TRBV5-1 to TRBJ2-7; 8 bases align to TRBD2. The CDR3 contains 16 residues. Germline lookup yields CDR1 SGHRS and CDR2 YFSETQ. The junction had 8 bases not matched to a gene; V was cut back by 0 bases and J by 3 bases. CDR3 coding DNA: TGCGCCAGCAGCTTGGCGCCCAGCGGGAGTGGCTACGAGCAGTACTTC. Translating gives CASSLAPSGSGYEQYF.

This clone turned up a few times. This chain uses TRBV27 with TRBJ1-2, with 7 bases fitting TRBD1. The length of the CDR3 is 15 residues. The V gene end was trimmed by 6 bases and the J gene end by 5 bases; junction bases not matched to a gene: 12. The germline gives CDR1 MNHEY, CDR2 SMNVEV (reference sequence). CDR3 residues: CASREIQGLHYGYTF. As DNA, the CDR3 is TGTGCCAGCAGGGAGATACAGGGGTTGCATTATGGCTACACCTTC.

The genes are TRBV7-6 and TRBJ1-5; D is unresolved. Germline V gene lookup returns CDR1 SGHVS and CDR2 FNYEAQ. The CDR3 extends over 13 amino acids. V lost 2 bases and J 10 bases, leaving 12 bases between the germline ends. CDR3 sequence: CASSLTDSQPQHF. CDR3 DNA: TGTGCCAGCAGCTTAACCGACTCCCAACCCCAGCATTTT.

The V call is TRBV7-2, the J call TRBJ2-7; TRBD2 matches 7 bases. Germline V gene sequence: CDR1 SGHTA, CDR2 FQGNSA. The CDR3 totals 16 residues. With V trimmed by 1 base and J by 0 bases, 6 bases remained unmatched. CDR3 coding DNA: TGTGCCAGCAGCTTAGGGGTCGGCGGGAGCTCCTACGAGCAGTACTTC. Translating gives CASSLGVGGSSYEQYF.

The chain employs TRBV27 and TRBJ1-5; 7 bases map to TRBD1. The CDR3 is made up of 15 amino acids. The germline V gene encodes CDR1 MNHEY and CDR2 SMNVEV (reference sequence). V lost 7 bases to trimming and J lost 2 bases; unmatched junction nucleotides: 8. In DNA form, the CDR3 reads TGTGCCAGCACCGACAGGGCATTTGGCAATCAGCCCCAGCATTTT. The encoded protein is CASTDRAFGNQPQHF.

This clone has just a few counts. The V gene is TRBV4-2, the J gene TRBJ2-1, with 7 bases lining up with TRBD2. Germline CDR1 and CDR2: LGHNA and YNFKEQ. J gave up 8 bases and V 3 bases, and 7 bases lay outside the gene matches. The CDR3 runs 14 residues. The CDR3 protein is CASSQGGRHDEQFF. CDR3 coding DNA: TGTGCCAGCAGCCAGGGGGGGAGGCACGATGAGCAGTTCTTC.

This chain joins TRBV3-1 (or the pseudogene TRBV3-2) and TRBJ1-3; D might be TRBD1 (5 bases). Looked up from germline, CDR1 is LGHDT and CDR2 is YNNKEL (reference sequence). This CDR3 spans 15 amino acids. The V end was cut by 4 bases, the J end by 1 base, with 11 bases between. The CDR3 reads CASSRPQGSGNTIYF. DNA for the CDR3: TGTGCCAGCAGCCGACCGCAGGGATCTGGAAACACCATATATTTT.

The chain couples TRBV28 to TRBJ2-3; 10 nucleotides agree with TRBD1. The V and J ends lost 6 bases and 6 bases, in that order; junction bases with no gene match: 6. Germline loops: CDR1 MDHEN, CDR2 SYDVKM. This CDR3 spans 14 amino acids. CDR3 protein: CASSRQGAFDTQYF. The CDR3 nucleotides are TGTGCCAGCAGCCGACAGGGGGCTTTCGATACGCAGTATTTT. Filled out from reference TRBV28 and TRBJ2-3, the complete variable domain reads DVKVTQSSRYLVKRTGEKVFLECVQDMDHENMFWYRQDPGLGLRLIYFSYDVKMKEKGDIPEGYSVSREKKERFSLILESASTNQTSMYLCASSRQGAFDTQYFGPGTRLTVL.

The rearrangement links TRBV5-1 to TRBJ2-1; 7 bases map to TRBD2. Germline V lookup: CDR1 SGHRS, CDR2 YFSETQ. The CDR3 is 16 amino acids. V was clipped by 4 bases and J by 1 base; unmatched bases: 8. The CDR3 nucleotides read TGCGCCAGCAGCCCGGGCCCCGGGAGGTCCTACAATGAGCAGTTCTTC. This encodes CASSPGPGRSYNEQFF.